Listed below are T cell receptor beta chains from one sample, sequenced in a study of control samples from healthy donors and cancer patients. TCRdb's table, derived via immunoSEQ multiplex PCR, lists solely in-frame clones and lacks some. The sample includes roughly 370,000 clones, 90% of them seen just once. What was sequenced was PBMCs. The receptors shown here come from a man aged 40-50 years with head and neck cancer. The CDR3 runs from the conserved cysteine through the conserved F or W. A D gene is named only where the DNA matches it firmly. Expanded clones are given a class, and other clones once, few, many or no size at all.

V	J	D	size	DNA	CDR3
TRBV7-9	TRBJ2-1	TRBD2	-	TGTGCCAGCAGACAAATAGCGGGGGGGCGTAATGAGCAGTTCTTC	CASRQIAGGRNEQFF
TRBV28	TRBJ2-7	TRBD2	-	TGTGCCAGCCAACTAGCGGGGGGCTCCTACGAGCAGTACTTC	CASQLAGGSYEQYF
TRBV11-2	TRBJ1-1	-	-	TGTGCCAGCAGCTTAGGGGTGGCCGCCGGTGGGAACACTGAAGCTTTCTTT	CASSLGVAAGGNTEAFF
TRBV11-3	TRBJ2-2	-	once	TGTGCCAGCAGTAGAGGCAGGGGCGGTAACACCGGGGAGCTGTTTTTT	CASSRGRGGNTGELFF
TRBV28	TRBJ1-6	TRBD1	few	TGTGCCAGCACAGACAGGGGGGTTTCACCCCTCCACTTT	CASTDRGVSPLHF
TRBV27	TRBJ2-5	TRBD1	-	TGTGCCAGCAGTTACGGACAGGACCAAGAGACCCAGTACTTC	CASSYGQDQETQYF
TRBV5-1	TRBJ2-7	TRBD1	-	TGCGCCAGCAGCGACCCGGGACAGGGGTACGAGCAGTACTTC	CASSDPGQGYEQYF
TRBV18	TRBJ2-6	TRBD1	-	TGTGCCAGCTCACCCCCAGGGGGATCAGGGGGGGCCAACGTCCTGACTTTC	CASSPPGGSGGANVLTF
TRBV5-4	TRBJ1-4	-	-	TGTGCCAGCAGCTTTAGGCAGGGAGGGCCTGAAAAACTGTTTTTT	CASSFRQGGPEKLFF
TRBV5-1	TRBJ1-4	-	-	TGCGCCAGCAGCTTGGCCTCAGTTAGGAACGAAAAACTGTTTTTT	CASSLASVRNEKLFF
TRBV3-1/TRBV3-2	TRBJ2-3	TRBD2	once	TGTGCCAGCGGGTCGGGAGGAAGTGATACGCAGTATTTT	CASGSGGSDTQYF
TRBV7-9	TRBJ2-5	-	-	TGTGCCAGCAGCTTCTTGGGACCCGTGGAGACCCAGTACTTC	CASSFLGPVETQYF
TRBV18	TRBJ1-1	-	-	TGTGCCAGCTCACAGAGGGGGGGCACTGAAGCTTTCTTT	CASSQRGGTEAFF
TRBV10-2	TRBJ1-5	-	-	TGCGCCAGCAGTGTACCAGGGGATCGTCAGCCCCAGCATTTT	CASSVPGDRQPQHF
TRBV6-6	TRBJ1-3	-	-	TGTGCCAGCAGTTACCGCCGGGAGGACACCATATATTTT	CASSYRREDTIYF
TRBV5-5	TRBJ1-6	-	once	TGTGCCAGCAGCTTAGGGGGAGTTAATTCACCCCTCCACTTT	CASSLGGVNSPLHF
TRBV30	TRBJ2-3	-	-	TGTGCCTGGAGTGAGGGGCTAACTAACACAGATACGCAGTATTTT	CAWSEGLTNTDTQYF
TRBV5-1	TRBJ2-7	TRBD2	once	TGCGCCAGCAGCTTCGGACTAGCGGGAGGTCCCCCCCGTGAGCAGTACTTC	CASSFGLAGGPPREQYF
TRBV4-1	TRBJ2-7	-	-	TGCGCCAGCAGCCAAGCCCCCCAGGGGTTAGCTGGCGAGCAGTACTTC	CASSQAPQGLAGEQYF
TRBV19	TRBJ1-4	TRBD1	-	TGTGCCAGTAGTTCGTTACAGGGGGCCATTAATGAAAAACTGTTTTTT	CASSSLQGAINEKLFF
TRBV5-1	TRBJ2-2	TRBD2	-	TGCGCCAGCAGCTTGGGGACTAGCGGGGTCACCGGGGAGCTGTTTTTT	CASSLGTSGVTGELFF
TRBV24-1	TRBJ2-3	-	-	TGTGCCACCAGTATCGCGACAGGAGGGGTGGATACGCAGTATTTT	CATSIATGGVDTQYF
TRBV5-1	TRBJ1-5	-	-	TGCGCCAGCAGCTTGGCTCCGCTCGTCGGGGCAAATCAGCCCCAGCATTTT	CASSLAPLVGANQPQHF
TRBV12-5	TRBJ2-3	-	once	TGTGCTAGTGGACTGACCCGACAGATCACAGATACGCAGTATTTT	CASGLTRQITDTQYF
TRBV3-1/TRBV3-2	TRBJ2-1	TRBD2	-	TGTGCCAGCAGCGTTGTGCGGGGGGGTGAGCAGTTCTTC	CASSVVRGGEQFF
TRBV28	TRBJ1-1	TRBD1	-	TGTGCCAGCAGCCAAATGGACAGGGGGCTGGCTGAAGCTTTCTTT	CASSQMDRGLAEAFF
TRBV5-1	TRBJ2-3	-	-	TGCGCCAGCAGCTTGCTGGGGCCAGATACGCAGTATTTT	CASSLLGPDTQYF
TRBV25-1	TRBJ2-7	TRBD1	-	TGTGCCAGCAGAGGACAGGGGGGTCCCTACGAGCAGTACTTC	CASRGQGGPYEQYF
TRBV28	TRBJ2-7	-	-	TGTGCCAGCAGTTTAAAGACGCCCGGCTCCTACGAGCAGTACTTC	CASSLKTPGSYEQYF
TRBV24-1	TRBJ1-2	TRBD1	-	TGTGCCACCAGTGAAAGCGCAGGGGGGATCCATGGCTACACCTTC	CATSESAGGIHGYTF
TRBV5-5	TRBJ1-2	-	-	TGTGCCAGCAGCTTGGAGTGGCAGACCTATGGCTACACCTTC	CASSLEWQTYGYTF
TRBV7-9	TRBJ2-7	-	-	TGTGCCAGCAGCTTAGACTTTTACGAGCAGTACTTC	CASSLDFYEQYF
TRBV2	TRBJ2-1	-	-	TGTGCCAGCAGTAGGGACACCTACAATGAGCAGTTCTTC	CASSRDTYNEQFF
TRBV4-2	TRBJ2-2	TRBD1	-	TGTGCCAGCAGCCAAGATCTGGCCGACGGACAGGGGACGAACACCGGGGAGCTGTTTTTT	CASSQDLADGQGTNTGELFF
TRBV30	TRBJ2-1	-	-	TGTGCCTGGAGCGATCTTGGTCTCAATGAGCAGTTCTTC	CAWSDLGLNEQFF
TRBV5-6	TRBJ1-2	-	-	TGTGCCAGCAGCCACGAAGGGAAGGACTATGGCTACACCTTC	CASSHEGKDYGYTF
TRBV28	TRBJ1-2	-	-	TGTGCCAGCACCATCGTTCTTTCCCCTACCCGCGGCTACACCTTC	CASTIVLSPTRGYTF
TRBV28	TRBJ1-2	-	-	TGTGCCAGCAGTGCGGGGCCAGGGGGCTACACCTTC	CASSAGPGGYTF
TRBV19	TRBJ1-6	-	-	TGTGCCAGTAGTATGGACGGAGCGGGCTATAATTCACCCCTCCACTTT	CASSMDGAGYNSPLHF
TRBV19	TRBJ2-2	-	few	TGTGCCAGTAGGATGGTCAGGGCGGGATCCGGGGAGCTGTTTTTT	CASRMVRAGSGELFF
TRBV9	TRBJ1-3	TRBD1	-	TGTGCCAGCAGCACCCTCCCGGGACAGGGGGCGGTAGGAAACACCATATATTTT	CASSTLPGQGAVGNTIYF
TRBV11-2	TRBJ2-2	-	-	TGTGCCAGCAGCTCCCTAAAGGGCAGGAGGAACACCGGGGAGCTGTTTTTT	CASSSLKGRRNTGELFF
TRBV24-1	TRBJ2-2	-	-	TGTGCCACCAGTGATTGGGACATCCCTAACACCGGGGAGCTGTTTTTT	CATSDWDIPNTGELFF
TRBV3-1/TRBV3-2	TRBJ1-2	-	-	TGTGCCAGCAGCCAAGGGACGGTATATATGGAGGGCTACACCTTC	CASSQGTVYMEGYTF
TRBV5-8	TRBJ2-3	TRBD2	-	TGTGCCAGCAGCTGGGGGACTAGCAGAAGCACAGATACGCAGTATTTT	CASSWGTSRSTDTQYF
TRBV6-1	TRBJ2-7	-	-	TGTGCCAGCAGTGAAGTGGTGGGGTCCTCCTACGAGCAGTACTTC	CASSEVVGSSYEQYF